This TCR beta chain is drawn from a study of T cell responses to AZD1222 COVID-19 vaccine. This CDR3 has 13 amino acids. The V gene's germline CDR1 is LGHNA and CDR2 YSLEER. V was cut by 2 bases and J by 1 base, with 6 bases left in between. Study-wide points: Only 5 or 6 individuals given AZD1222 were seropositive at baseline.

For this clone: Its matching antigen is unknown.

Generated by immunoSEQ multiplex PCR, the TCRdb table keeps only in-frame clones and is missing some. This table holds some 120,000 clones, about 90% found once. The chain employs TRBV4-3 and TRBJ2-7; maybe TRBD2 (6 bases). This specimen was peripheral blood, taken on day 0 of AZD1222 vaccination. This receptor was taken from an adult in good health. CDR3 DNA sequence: TGCGCCAGCAGCCAAAGCGGGTCCTACGAGCAGTACTTC. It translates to CASSQSGSYEQYF.